The subject of this entry is one T cell receptor beta chain. These data come from a study of shared clonotypes between healthy human individuals. This CDR3 contains 17 residues. V was pared by 1 base and J by 5 bases, with 14 bases of the junction left unmatched. The germline gives CDR1 MGHRA, CDR2 YSYEKL. Here immunoSEQ multiplex PCR was the method, and the copy in TCRdb shows in-frame clones only, minus some. The sample consists of 2.5 million or so clones, about 92% of them appearing once. Material: naive CD4+ T cells sorted from blood. The subset was: CD45RA+ positively selected. The TCR was taken from a man in his late teens or twenties in good health. This rearrangement joins TRBV4-1 to TRBJ2-7; 7 bases match TRBD1. This chain's CDR3 is CASSQGGWDSSSHEQYF. The CDR3 bases are TGCGCCAGCAGCCAAGGTGGGTGGGACAGTTCGTCCCACGAGCAGTACTTC.